This T cell receptor beta chain was recorded in a study of cytomegalovirus exposure and HLA in healthy donors. The CDR3 has 16 residues. Germline trimming cut 2 bases from V and 5 bases from J; bases unmatched to any gene: 9. In germline, CDR1 is MGHRA, CDR2 YSYEKL. Sampled while nominally healthy, donors likely had unrecorded immune exposures. The PCR contained 60 Vbeta and 13 Jbeta primers. Clones were read by immunoSEQ multiplex PCR, and TCRdb kept only the in-frame ones, dropping some. The sample yields 100,000 to 150,000 clones, of which the top ten take up roughly 0.94%. V is TRBV4-1 and J is TRBJ2-1; 7 positions agree with TRBD1. The sequenced material came from PBMCs. This TCR derives from a man between 18 and 35 years old in good health and CMV-seronegative. The CDR3 here is CASSQLQGVWDNEQFF. The CDR3 DNA reads as TGCGCCAGCAGCCAATTGCAGGGGGTATGGGACAATGAGCAGTTCTTC.